The 27 T cell receptor beta chains listed next were all sequenced from one sample in a study of T cell repertoires in cytomegalovirus infection. No antigen has been assigned to these receptors. TCRdb reprocessed the reads with MiXCR, giving one entry per CDR3 protein. In the table there are around 120,000 distinct CDR3 sequences, roughly 40% of which are singletons. The sample here was CD8+ T cells from cultured PBMCs, taken from culture after CMV antigen stimulation. The source is a human donor in good health (CMV status not recorded). Some clones in this sample may be carry-over from other donors' samples.

V is TRBV4-1 and J is TRBJ2-7; D is unresolved. Germline CDR1 and CDR2: MGHRA and YSYEKL. The CDR3 runs 11 residues. V was pared by 1 base and J by 6 bases, with 4 bases between. CDR3: CASSQGPEQYF. CDR3 bases: TGCGCCAGCAGCCAAGGTCCCGAGCAGTACTTC.

The V and J genes are TRBV5-6 and TRBJ1-5; the D gene is possibly TRBD1 (6 bases). V was clipped by 2 bases and J by 0 bases, with 15 bases between them. The V gene's germline CDR1 is SGHDT and CDR2 YYEEEE. The CDR3 consists of 17 residues. CDR3 amino acids: CASSLYTGPVSNQPQHF. The CDR3 DNA follows: TGTGCCAGCAGCTTATACACAGGGCCTGTTAGCAATCAGCCCCAGCATTTT.

The gene calls are TRBV7-6 and TRBJ2-3; either TRBD1 or TRBD2 may supply D (5 bases each). The V gene's germline CDR1 is SGHVS and CDR2 FNYEAQ. V gave up 5 bases and J gave up 2 bases, with 14 bases separating them. The CDR3 is 15 amino acids. CDR3 protein: CASSRRGDPTDTQYF. The DNA for the CDR3 is TGTGCCAGCAGCCGAAGAGGGGACCCCACAGATACGCAGTATTTT.

This clonotype was detected only a few times. The V call is TRBV6-2 or TRBV6-3, the J call TRBJ1-1; tentatively, D is TRBD1 (5 bases). Trimming removed 1 base from V and 6 bases from J, with 9 bases in between. The CDR3 contains 13 residues. Germline CDR1 is MNHEY and CDR2 is SVGEGT. CDR3 sequence: CASSYYDSSEAFF. The CDR3 region has the DNA TGTGCCAGCAGTTACTACGACAGTTCTGAAGCTTTCTTT.

The rearrangement links TRBV29-1 to TRBJ2-7, with 12 bases lining up with TRBD2. V trimming: 7 bases; J trimming: 3 bases; junction bases outside the gene matches: 10. CDR1 and CDR2 (germline): SQVTM, ANQGSEA. The CDR3 has 15 residues. The CDR3 is CSAQEPGLAGYEQYF. The CDR3 coding sequence is TGCAGCGCTCAGGAACCGGGACTAGCGGGCTACGAGCAGTACTTC.

The V gene is TRBV6-6, the J gene TRBJ2-2, with D uncertain. Germline V gene lookup returns CDR1 MNHNY and CDR2 SVGAGI (reference sequence). CDR3 size: 15 residues. Trimming took off 6 bases at V and 0 bases at J, with 11 bases between the two ends. The CDR3: CASSLGRSNTGELFF. The CDR3 coding sequence is TGTGCCAGCAGCCTAGGACGGTCGAACACCGGGGAGCTGTTTTTT.

V gene TRBV7-2 combines with J gene TRBJ1-6; 9 nucleotides agree with TRBD1. This CDR3 region has 17 residues. The junction had 14 bases not matched to a gene; V was cut back by 4 bases and J by 10 bases. Germline V gives CDR1 SGHTA, CDR2 FQGNSA. The CDR3 spells CASSYYSGTGSRSPLHF. The CDR3 DNA reads as TGTGCCAGCAGCTACTATTCCGGGACAGGGTCACGATCACCCCTCCACTTT.

The chain recombines TRBV2 with TRBJ2-3; no definite D call. This CDR3 has 14 residues. V dropped 8 bases and J dropped 0 bases, with 12 bases sitting between them. Germline V gene lookup returns CDR1 SNHLY and CDR2 FYNNEI. CDR3 nucleotides: TGTGCCAGCCAAGCTCCCTCTAGCACAGATACGCAGTATTTT. Residues: CASQAPSSTDTQYF. Together with reference TRBV2 and TRBJ2-3, the CDR3 gives the full variable domain: EPEVTQTPSHQVTQMGQEVILRCVPISNHLYFYWYRQILGQKVEFLVSFYNNEISEKSEIFDDQFSVERPDGSNFTLKIRSTKLEDSAMYFCASQAPSSTDTQYFGPGTRLTVL.

V usage is TRBV27 and J usage is TRBJ2-7; D is perhaps TRBD1 (6 bases). V was cut by 4 bases and J by 7 bases, with 26 bases left in between. The CDR3 has 17 amino acids. CDR1 and CDR2 (germline): MNHEY, SMNVEV (reference sequence). CDR3 sequence: CASSSILTGSTYEEQYF. CDR3 nucleotide sequence: TGTGCCAGCAGTTCAATCTTGACAGGATCCACCTACGAGGAGCAGTACTTC.

The sample holds many counts of this clonotype. This rearrangement joins TRBV7-8 to TRBJ1-1; D gene uncertain. This CDR3 is 13 amino acids long. Per germline, CDR1 SGHVS and CDR2 FQNEAQ. Trimming stripped 1 base from V and 1 base from J, with 4 bases between. CDR3 bases: TGTGCCAGCAGCTTAGGGTGGAACACTGAAGCTTTCTTT. Its translation is CASSLGWNTEAFF.

V is TRBV28 and J is TRBJ1-5, with 8 bases that match TRBD1. The germline gives CDR1 MDHEN, CDR2 SYDVKM. After removal of 2 bases from V and 5 bases from J, the junction contained 11 bases not matched to a gene. The CDR3 has 17 amino acids. The CDR3 nucleotides read TGTGCCAGCAGTTTAAGGTCAGGTACAGGGGGAGATCAGCCCCAGCATTTT. Translation gives CASSLRSGTGGDQPQHF.

The chain employs TRBV7-4 and TRBJ2-7; D remains ambiguous. The CDR3 consists of 12 residues. Trimming took 6 bases from V and 7 from J, leaving 13 bases between them. Germline-derived CDR1 and CDR2 are SGHVT and SQSDAQ. The CDR3 spells CASSYALREQYF. CDR3 bases: TGTGCCAGCAGTTACGCTTTGCGGGAGCAGTACTTC. The full variable domain, rest sourced from reference TRBV7-4 and TRBJ2-7, is GAGVSQSPRYKVAKRGRDVALRCDSISGHVTLYWYRQTLGQGSEVLTYSQSDAQRDKSGRPSGRFSAERPERSVSTLKIQRTEQGDSAVYLCASSYALREQYFGPGTRLTVT.

The chain is built from TRBV2 and TRBJ2-7; D is possibly TRBD1 or TRBD2 (5 bases each). Trimming took off 5 bases at V and 6 bases at J, with 23 bases between the two ends. The length of the CDR3 is 16 residues. Germline V gene sequence: CDR1 SNHLY, CDR2 FYNNEI. The CDR3 DNA follows: TGTGCCAGCAGTCCAATTTACGGGACGGTCGCGGGCGAGCAGTACTTC. Amino acids: CASSPIYGTVAGEQYF.

V and J are TRBV9 and TRBJ1-1; 9 positions agree with TRBD1. The CDR3 has 15 amino acids. Germline CDR1 is SGDLS and CDR2 is YYNGEE. V lost 4 bases, J lost 1 base, and 5 bases stayed unmatched. The CDR3 region has the DNA TGTGCCAGCAGCCTCGGGACAGGGCCGAACACTGAAGCTTTCTTT. Translation gives CASSLGTGPNTEAFF.

This clonotype was counted only a few times. The chain employs TRBV12-3 or TRBV12-4 and TRBJ2-1; TRBD2 might be the D (5 bases). V lost 6 bases and J lost 6, with 12 bases in between. The CDR3 runs 13 residues. CDR3 protein: CASSPDAGNEQFF. For the CDR3, the DNA is TGTGCCAGCAGCCCCGACGCGGGCAATGAGCAGTTCTTC.

This rearrangement joins TRBV7-8 to TRBJ2-2; 13 nucleotides line up with TRBD2. From germline, CDR1 is SGHVS and CDR2 FQNEAQ. V lost 1 base to trimming and J lost 7 bases; unmatched junction nucleotides: 6. The CDR3 is 17 amino acids. CDR3 nucleotides: TGTGCCAGCAGCTTAGAACTAGCGGGGGGGCAGGTCGGGGAGCTGTTTTTT. Its translation is CASSLELAGGQVGELFF.

This clonotype was seen only a few times. V and J are TRBV7-8 and TRBJ1-5; D uncertain. Germline values: CDR1 SGHVS, CDR2 FQNEAQ. This CDR3 spans 16 amino acids. Trimming pared 2 bases from V and 0 bases from J, leaving 11 bases between. CDR3 sequence: CASSLIKQPSNQPQHF. The CDR3 region has the DNA TGTGCCAGCAGCTTAATAAAACAGCCTAGCAATCAGCCCCAGCATTTT.

This clonotype has only a few counts. The chain carries TRBV7-9 and TRBJ2-1; 14 bases agree with TRBD2. Germline-derived CDR1 and CDR2 are SEHNR and FQNEAQ (reference sequence). V trimming: 5 bases; J trimming: 7 bases; junction bases outside the gene matches: 1. CDR3 size: 14 residues. CDR3 nucleotide sequence: TGTGCCAGCAGCCGACTAGCGGGGGGGAATGAGCAGTTCTTC. Encoded protein: CASSRLAGGNEQFF.

In this sample, this clonotype turned up a few times. V gene TRBV7-8 combines with J gene TRBJ1-4; D possibly corresponds to TRBD1 (5 bases). V was clipped by 2 bases and J by 0 bases, with 19 bases between them. The CDR3 extends over 19 amino acids. Germline CDR1 and CDR2: SGHVS and FQNEAQ. For the CDR3, the DNA is TGTGCCAGCAGCTTATTCAGGGCGCGAGGGCCTGCAACTAATGAAAAACTGTTTTTT. The encoded protein is CASSLFRARGPATNEKLFF.

As concerns this clonotype: A much larger clone sits a single nucleotide away, making a read error possible. The chain couples TRBV7-8 to TRBJ1-6, with TRBD1 matching over 8 bases. V lost 2 bases, J lost 0 bases, and 6 bases stayed unmatched. The CDR3 runs to 18 residues. Germline-derived CDR1 and CDR2 are SGHVS and FQNEAQ. CDR3 DNA: TGTGCCAGCAGCTTAAGGGACAGGCAAAGCTCCTATAATTCACCCCTCCACTTT. Its protein product is CASSLRDRQSSYNSPLHF. Drawing the rest from reference TRBV7-8 and TRBJ1-6, the complete variable domain is GAGVSQSPRYKVAKRGQDVALRCDPISGHVSLFWYQQALGQGPEFLTYFQNEAQLDKSGLPSDRFFAERPEGSVSTLKIQRTQQEDSAVYLCASSLRDRQSSYNSPLHFGNGTRLTVT.

V is TRBV4-1 and J is TRBJ1-4; D remains ambiguous. V was clipped by 4 bases and J by 0 bases, with 6 bases between them. CDR1 MGHRA and CDR2 YSYEKL come from the germline V gene. The CDR3 contains 14 residues. DNA of the CDR3: TGCGCCAGCAGCCTCGGGTCAACTAATGAAAAACTGTTTTTT. It specifies CASSLGSTNEKLFF.

J is TRBJ1-4 and V is TRBV7-6; a weak D match, TRBD1 (5 bases). Germline V gene lookup returns CDR1 SGHVS and CDR2 FNYEAQ. There are 14 residues in the CDR3. The V and J ends lost 3 bases and 8 bases respectively, with 13 bases between them. This CDR3 is CASSLGGGLEKLFF. The CDR3 region has the DNA TGTGCCAGCAGCTTGGGGGGAGGCCTGGAAAAACTGTTTTTT.

The J gene is TRBJ1-2, the V gene TRBV12-3 or TRBV12-4; a weak D match, TRBD1 (6 bases). There are 14 residues in the CDR3. V gave up 8 bases and J gave up 4 bases, with 17 bases separating them. The CDR3, as DNA: TGTGCCAGCGCAGAACAGGGAATCAGCTATGGCTACACCTTC. This translates into CASAEQGISYGYTF.

The V and J genes are TRBV7-4 and TRBJ1-2; 7 bases map to TRBD1. J gave up 6 bases and V 5 bases, and 9 bases lay outside the gene matches. In germline, CDR1 is SGHVT, CDR2 SQSDAQ. The CDR3 contains 14 residues. CDR3 DNA sequence: TGTGCCAGCAGCCTAGACGAGGGGGCGAATGGCTACACCTTC. Translating gives CASSLDEGANGYTF.

This rearrangement joins TRBV7-6 to TRBJ2-6; D call uncertain. Germline V gene data show CDR1 as SGHVS and CDR2 as FNYEAQ. V lost 5 bases and J 12 bases, leaving 17 bases between the germline ends. The CDR3 length is 14 residues. The CDR3 coding sequence is TGTGCCAGCAGCCCGGAAATTGGGGTCGGCGTCCTGACTTTC. Protein sequence: CASSPEIGVGVLTF.

The chain joins TRBV28 to TRBJ1-2; 7 nucleotides align to TRBD1. The CDR3 has 17 residues. The V gene end was trimmed by 5 bases and the J gene end by 3 bases; junction bases not matched to a gene: 15. The germline V gene has CDR1 MDHEN and CDR2 SYDVKM. The CDR3 region has the DNA TGTGCCAGCAGTACCGAGATTATACAGGGGAGGGACTATGGCTACACCTTC. Translated, it gives CASSTEIIQGRDYGYTF.

This clonotype was counted a single time. The chain recombines TRBV29-1 with TRBJ1-3; D gene unclear. V lost 2 bases, J lost 0 bases, and 5 bases lay in between. The CDR3 consists of 13 residues. Germline V gene sequence: CDR1 SQVTM, CDR2 ANQGSEA. The CDR3 DNA sequence: TGCAGCGTTGAAATCGACTCTGGAAACACCATATATTTT. Its protein product is CSVEIDSGNTIYF.